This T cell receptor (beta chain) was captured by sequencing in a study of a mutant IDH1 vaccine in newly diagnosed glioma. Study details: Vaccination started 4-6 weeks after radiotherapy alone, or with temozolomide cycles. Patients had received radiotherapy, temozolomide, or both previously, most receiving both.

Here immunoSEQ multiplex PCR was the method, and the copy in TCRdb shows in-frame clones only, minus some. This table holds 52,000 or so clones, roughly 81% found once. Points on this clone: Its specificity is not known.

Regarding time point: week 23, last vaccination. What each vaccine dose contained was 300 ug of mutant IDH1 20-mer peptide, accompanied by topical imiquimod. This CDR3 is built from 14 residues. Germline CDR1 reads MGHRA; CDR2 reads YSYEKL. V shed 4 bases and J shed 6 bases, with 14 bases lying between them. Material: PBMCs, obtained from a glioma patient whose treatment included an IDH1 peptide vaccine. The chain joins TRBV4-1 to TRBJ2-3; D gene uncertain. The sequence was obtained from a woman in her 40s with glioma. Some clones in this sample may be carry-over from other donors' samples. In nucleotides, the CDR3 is TGCGCCAGCAGCCGGAATACAGTGGGGGATACGCAGTATTTT. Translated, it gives CASSRNTVGDTQYF.